This TCR beta chain was retrieved from a study of T-cell memory formation after mild COVID-19. The study's findings and limits: Among clones contracting day 15 to 85, CD4/CD8 was balanced, whereas later expanders leaned CD4+. Some SARS-CoV-2-responding clones were already detected in memory before infection. Second-wave clones reaching peak frequency on day 37 lacked confirmed SARS-CoV-2 specificity.

The V gene's germline CDR1 is SGHRS and CDR2 YFSETQ. With 3 bases removed from V and 1 base from J, the gap between germline ends came to 10 bases. This CDR3 is built from 15 residues. This clonotype was seen a handful of times. What it binds is not known. Researchers used 5'RACE with constant-segment primers to make TCR alpha and TCR beta cDNA libraries that carry sample barcodes and UMIs. TCRdb reprocessed the 5' RACE reads via MiXCR and lists one record per CDR3 protein. The sample includes almost 350,000 distinct CDR3 sequences, less than 25% of them seen just once. Sequenced input: PBMCs or a T cell subset sorted from them (not recorded which). The chain carries TRBV5-1 and TRBJ2-2; TRBD1 or TRBD2 may be the D gene (5 bases each). The receptor comes from a man between 18 and 29 years old who had mild COVID-19 (a few samples of this study predate the infection). Cell type and time point are not known. The chain's CDR3 is CASSSGRLNTGELFF. CDR3 in DNA: TGCGCCAGCAGCTCGGGACGGTTGAACACCGGGGAGCTGTTTTTT.